Following are 9 T cell receptor beta chains from one sample sequenced in a study of T cells in Graves' hyperthyroidism and ophthalmopathy. RNA transcripts yielded amplified TCR beta CDR3 regions. The HTBI primer set served for first-round RT-PCR of the TCR CDR3. MiXCR was run by TCRdb on the multiplex PCR reads, yielding one entry per CDR3 protein. The table records roughly 400,000 distinct CDR3 sequences, 15% to 19% of them present only once. The specimen was blood. These receptors were obtained from a woman aged 18-35 years with Graves' hyperthyroidism that later progressed to Graves' ophthalmopathy.

This clonotype was recorded a few times. The chain has TRBV5-5 and TRBJ2-3; 8 bases are a match to TRBD2. Trimming cost V 9 bases and J 0 bases; bases outside gene matches: 21. The CDR3 loop spans 19 amino acids. CDR1 and CDR2 (germline): SGHKS, YYEKEE (reference sequence). The CDR3: CATGGAGPRLAFSTDTQYF. The CDR3 coding sequence is TGTGCCACCGGGGGGGCAGGACCCCGACTAGCCTTTAGCACAGATACGCAGTATTTT.

Only a few counts were recorded for this clonotype. The chain combines TRBV6-1 with TRBJ2-1; tentative D call: TRBD2 (5 bases). This CDR3 spans 16 amino acids. The germline gives CDR1 MNHNS, CDR2 SASEGT. With 5 bases removed from V and 8 bases from J, the gap between germline ends came to 22 bases. This chain's CDR3 is CASSKTLVGVRYEQFF. Written as DNA, the CDR3 is TGTGCCAGCAGTAAGACTCTAGTGGGAGTACGGTATGAGCAGTTCTTC.

In its sample, this clonotype was seen many times. This sequence joins TRBV5-1 and TRBJ1-1; the match to TRBD1 covers 10 bases. This CDR3 spans 15 amino acids. The V and J ends lost 4 bases and 1 base, in that order; junction bases with no gene match: 4. CDR1 SGHRS and CDR2 YFSETQ come from the germline V gene. The chain's CDR3 is CASSERTGGNTEAFF. CDR3 nucleotides: TGCGCCAGCAGCGAACGGACAGGGGGGAACACTGAAGCTTTCTTT. Full variable domain (outside the CDR3, taken from reference TRBV5-1 and TRBJ1-1): KAGVTQTPRYLIKTRGQQVTLSCSPISGHRSVSWYQQTPGQGLQFLFEYFSETQRNKGNFPGRFSGRQFSNSRSEMNVSTLELGDSALYLCASSERTGGNTEAFFGQGTRLTVV.

This clonotype was observed a handful of times. CDR3 sequence: CASSPLAFANTGELFF. The CDR3 region has the DNA TGCGCCAGCAGCCCACTAGCGTTCGCGAACACCGGGGAGCTGTTTTTT. The chain carries TRBV5-1 and TRBJ2-2, with 7 bases aligning to TRBD2. Germline-derived CDR1 and CDR2 are SGHRS and YFSETQ. Trimming cost V 4 bases and J 0 bases; bases outside gene matches: 6. This CDR3 spans 16 amino acids.

This chain joins TRBV6-5 and TRBJ1-2; unclear D gene. The CDR3 has 15 residues. From germline, CDR1 is MNHEY and CDR2 SVGAGI. V was clipped by 2 bases and J by 0 bases, with 10 bases between them. The CDR3 loop reads CASSYVEGANYGYTF. CDR3 bases: TGTGCCAGCAGTTACGTCGAGGGAGCTAACTATGGCTACACCTTC.

The table lists this clonotype with many counts. This sequence joins TRBV11-2 and TRBJ1-4; D ambiguous. The CDR3 has 11 residues. CDR1 is SGHAT, CDR2 FQNNGV, per germline. Trimming pared 4 bases from V and 8 bases from J, leaving 5 bases between. CDR3 sequence: CASSSPEKLFF. In nucleotides, the CDR3 is TGTGCCAGCAGCTCCCCAGAAAAACTGTTTTTT.

The J gene is TRBJ2-7, the V gene TRBV4-3; no reliable D call. Germline-derived CDR1 and CDR2 are LGHNA and YSLEER. Trimming pared 0 bases from V and 3 bases from J, leaving 12 bases between. CDR3 length equals 15 residues. CDR3 residues: CASSQDWLLGYEQYF. For the CDR3, the DNA is TGCGCCAGCAGCCAAGATTGGCTACTTGGCTACGAGCAGTACTTC.

This chain links TRBV5-6 with TRBJ2-3, with D possibly being TRBD1 or TRBD2 (5 bases each). Germline loops: CDR1 SGHDT, CDR2 YYEEEE. V was shortened by 6 bases and J by 2 bases, with 19 bases between the two germline ends. This CDR3 has 16 amino acids. The CDR3 reads CASKLAPGPYTDTQYF. CDR3 nucleotide sequence: TGTGCCAGCAAGTTAGCGCCGGGACCTTACACAGATACGCAGTATTTT. Based on the CDR3 plus reference TRBV5-6 and TRBJ2-3, the full variable domain is DAGVTQSPTHLIKTRGQQVTLRCSPKSGHDTVSWYQQALGQGPQFIFQYYEEEERQRGNFPDRFSGHQFPNYSSELNVNALLLGDSALYLCASKLAPGPYTDTQYFGPGTRLTVL.

This clonotype was recorded many times. This sequence joins TRBV7-2 and TRBJ1-4; possibly TRBD1 for D (5 bases). CDR1 and CDR2 (germline): SGHTA, FQGNSA. CDR3 length equals 14 residues. V was cut by 2 bases and J by 8 bases, with 12 bases left in between. In DNA, the CDR3 is TGTGCCAGCAGCTTATTCGGGACGGGGGAAAAACTGTTTTTT. Protein sequence: CASSLFGTGEKLFF.